The 9 T cell receptor beta chains reported below all come from one sample, sequenced in a study of identical twins. TCRdb independently ran MiXCR on the 5' RACE reads; one entry per CDR3 protein. The table has fewer than 800,000 distinct CDR3 sequences, about 7.6% seen once; the top ten hold over 1.5%. This sample also belongs to another study, concerning yellow fever vaccine responses in identical twins.

Sequenced sample: PBMCs. The origin of the receptors is a woman aged 18-29 years in good health.

In its sample, this clonotype was seen a few times. The gene calls are TRBV2 and TRBJ2-7, with D unresolved. This CDR3 has 14 residues. Per the germline V gene, CDR1 is SNHLY and CDR2 is FYNNEI. Trimming took 4 bases from V and 0 from J, leaving 10 bases between them. For the CDR3, the DNA is TGTGCCAGCAGTGGGACGCTTTTCTCCTACGAGCAGTACGTC. The encoded protein is CASSGTLFSYEQYV.

The chain is built from TRBV28 and TRBJ2-7, with 8 positions matching TRBD1. V gave up 10 bases and J gave up 6 bases; unmatched junction bases: 8. Germline lookup yields CDR1 MDHEN and CDR2 SYDVKM. The CDR3 length is 12 residues. DNA of the CDR3: TGTGCCACCGACAGGGGAGTCGGCGAGCAGTACTTC. Translating gives CATDRGVGEQYF.

There are a few counts of this clonotype. The chain employs TRBV7-3 and TRBJ2-5; D is undetermined. With 5 bases removed from V and 5 bases from J, the gap between germline ends came to 12 bases. Germline CDR1 SGHTA, CDR2 FQGTGA. This CDR3 is built from 13 residues. The CDR3 here is CASSPEERETQYF. The CDR3 region has the DNA TGTGCCAGCAGCCCCGAGGAGAGGGAGACCCAGTACTTC.

This clonotype was seen many times. The rearrangement joins TRBV20-1 to TRBJ1-6; 8 nucleotides agree with TRBD1. Germline V CDR1 and CDR2: DFQATT, SNEGSKA (reference sequence). The CDR3 is made up of 15 amino acids. J was trimmed by 6 bases and V by 3 bases; bases with no gene match: 7. CDR3 sequence: CSARENTGGNSPLHF. In DNA, the CDR3 is TGCAGTGCTAGGGAAAATACAGGGGGTAATTCACCCCTCCACTTT.

This clonotype occurred many times. This chain uses TRBV4-2 with TRBJ1-1; D is possibly TRBD1 (6 bases). V gave up 4 bases and J gave up 7 bases, with 13 bases separating them. Germline CDR1 LGHNA, CDR2 YNFKEQ. The CDR3 covers 13 residues. This CDR3 reads CASSRLGGVEAFF. The CDR3 nucleotides read TGTGCCAGCAGCCGATTAGGGGGGGTTGAAGCTTTCTTT.

This clonotype was found a few times. The rearrangement joins TRBV5-1 to TRBJ1-2; D possibly corresponds to TRBD1 (5 bases). CDR3 length: 15 residues. Germline values: CDR1 SGHRS, CDR2 YFSETQ. Trimming pared 0 bases from V and 8 bases from J, leaving 17 bases between. The CDR3 nucleotides are TGCGCCAGCAGCTTGGCCGCGGCTTTAGGGGACGGCTACACCTTC. It is translated as CASSLAAALGDGYTF.

This clonotype was recorded a few times. This rearrangement joins TRBV29-1 to TRBJ2-7; D tentatively reads TRBD1 or TRBD2 (5 bases each). The germline gives CDR1 SQVTM, CDR2 ANQGSEA. The CDR3 extends over 12 amino acids. Trimming took off 8 bases at V and 5 bases at J, with 16 bases between the two ends. For the CDR3, the DNA is TGCAGCTCAAAGGGACCCGAAGACGAGCAGTACGTC. It yields the protein CSSKGPEDEQYV.

This clonotype came up a few times. This chain uses TRBV20-1 with TRBJ2-1; 13 nucleotides align to TRBD2. There are 16 residues in the CDR3. Germline values: CDR1 DFQATT, CDR2 SNEGSKA (reference sequence). V trimming: 5 bases; J trimming: 6 bases; junction bases outside the gene matches: 10. CDR3 DNA: TGCAGTGCTGCTGGACTAGCGGGAGTAATTTCCAATGAGCAGTTCTTC. Translating gives CSAAGLAGVISNEQFF.

This clonotype was recorded many times. The chain has TRBV12-3 or TRBV12-4 and TRBJ1-5; D gene ambiguous. V shed 6 bases and J shed 4 bases, with 10 bases lying between them. The CDR3 is 13 residues long. The DNA for the CDR3 is TGTGCCAGCAGCCCCCCGGGGAATCAGCCCCAGCATTTT. Its protein product is CASSPPGNQPQHF.